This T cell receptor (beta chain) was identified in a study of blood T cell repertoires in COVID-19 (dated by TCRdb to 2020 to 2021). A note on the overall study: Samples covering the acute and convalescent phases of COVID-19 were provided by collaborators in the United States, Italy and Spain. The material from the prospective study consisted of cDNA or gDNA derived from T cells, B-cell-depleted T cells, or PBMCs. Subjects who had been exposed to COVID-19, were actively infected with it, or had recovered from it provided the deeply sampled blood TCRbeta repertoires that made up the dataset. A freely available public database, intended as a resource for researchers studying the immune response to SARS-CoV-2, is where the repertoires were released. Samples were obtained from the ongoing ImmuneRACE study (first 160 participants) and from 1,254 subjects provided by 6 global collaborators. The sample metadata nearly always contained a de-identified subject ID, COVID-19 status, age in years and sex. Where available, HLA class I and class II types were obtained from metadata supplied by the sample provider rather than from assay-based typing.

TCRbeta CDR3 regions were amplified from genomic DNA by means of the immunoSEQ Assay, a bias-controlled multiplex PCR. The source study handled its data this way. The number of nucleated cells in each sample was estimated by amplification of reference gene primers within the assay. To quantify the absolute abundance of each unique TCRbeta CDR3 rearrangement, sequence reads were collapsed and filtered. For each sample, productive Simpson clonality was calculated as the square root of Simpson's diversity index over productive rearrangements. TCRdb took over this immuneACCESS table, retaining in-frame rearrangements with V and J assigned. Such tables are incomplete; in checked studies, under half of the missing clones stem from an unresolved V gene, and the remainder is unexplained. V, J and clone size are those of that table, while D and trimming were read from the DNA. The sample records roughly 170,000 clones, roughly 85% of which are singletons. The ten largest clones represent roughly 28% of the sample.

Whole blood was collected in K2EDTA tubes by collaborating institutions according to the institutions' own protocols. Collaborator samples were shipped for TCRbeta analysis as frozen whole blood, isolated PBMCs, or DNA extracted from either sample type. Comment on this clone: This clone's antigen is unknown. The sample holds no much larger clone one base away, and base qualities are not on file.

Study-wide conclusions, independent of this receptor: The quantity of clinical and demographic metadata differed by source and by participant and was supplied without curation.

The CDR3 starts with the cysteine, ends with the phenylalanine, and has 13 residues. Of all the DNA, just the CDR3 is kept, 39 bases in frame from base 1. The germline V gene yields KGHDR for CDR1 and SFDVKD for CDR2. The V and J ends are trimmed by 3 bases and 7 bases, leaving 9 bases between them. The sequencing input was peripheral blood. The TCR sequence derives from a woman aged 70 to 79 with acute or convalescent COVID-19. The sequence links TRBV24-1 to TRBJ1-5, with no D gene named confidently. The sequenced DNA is TGTGCCACCAGTGATGCTAATTGGCAGCCCCAGCATTTT. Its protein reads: CATSDANWQPQHF.